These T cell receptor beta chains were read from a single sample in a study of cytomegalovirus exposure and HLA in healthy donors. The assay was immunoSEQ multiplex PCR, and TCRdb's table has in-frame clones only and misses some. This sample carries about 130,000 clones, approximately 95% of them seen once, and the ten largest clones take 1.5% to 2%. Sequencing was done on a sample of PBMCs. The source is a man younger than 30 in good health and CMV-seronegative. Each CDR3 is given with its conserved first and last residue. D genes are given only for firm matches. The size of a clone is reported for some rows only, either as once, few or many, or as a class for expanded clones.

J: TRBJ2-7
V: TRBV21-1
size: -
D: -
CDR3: CASSNRQGFSYEQYF
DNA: TGTGCCAGCAGCAACAGACAGGGATTTTCCTACGAGCAGTACTTC

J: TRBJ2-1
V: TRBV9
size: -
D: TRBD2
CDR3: CASSAETSGYNEQFF
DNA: TGTGCCAGCAGCGCGGAGACTAGCGGATACAATGAGCAGTTCTTC

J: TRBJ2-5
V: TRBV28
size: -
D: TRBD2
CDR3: CASLRTSGIQETQYF
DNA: TGTGCCAGCCTGAGGACTAGCGGGATTCAAGAGACCCAGTACTTC

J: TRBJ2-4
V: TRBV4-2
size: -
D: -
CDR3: CASSQDLRGNIQYF
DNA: TGTGCCAGCAGCCAAGACCTTAGGGGAAACATTCAGTACTTC

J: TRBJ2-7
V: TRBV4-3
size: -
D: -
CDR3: CASSQGVGGLSDWSYEQYF
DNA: TGCGCCAGCAGCCAAGGGGTTGGGGGGTTGAGTGATTGGAGCTACGAGCAGTACTTC

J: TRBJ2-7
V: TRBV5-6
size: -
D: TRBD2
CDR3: CASSWGGDWPYEQYF
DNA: TGTGCCAGCAGTTGGGGGGGGGACTGGCCCTACGAGCAGTACTTC

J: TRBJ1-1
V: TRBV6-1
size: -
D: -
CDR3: CASSVGAGEAFF
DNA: TGTGCCAGCAGTGTGGGAGCAGGCGAAGCTTTCTTT

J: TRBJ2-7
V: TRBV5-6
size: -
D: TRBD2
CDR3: CASRTGLAGLDEQYF
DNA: TGTGCCAGCAGGACGGGACTAGCGGGTCTCGACGAGCAGTACTTC

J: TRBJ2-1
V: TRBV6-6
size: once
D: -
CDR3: CASSYADKNEQFF
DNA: TGTGCCAGCAGTTATGCAGATAAGAATGAGCAGTTCTTC

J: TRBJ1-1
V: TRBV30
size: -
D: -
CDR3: CAWSVAENTEAFF
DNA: TGTGCCTGGAGTGTAGCCGAGAACACTGAAGCTTTCTTT

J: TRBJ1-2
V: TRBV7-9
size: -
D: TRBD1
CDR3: CASTNRTGGKYGYTF
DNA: TGTGCCAGCACCAACCGGACAGGGGGAAAGTATGGCTACACCTTC

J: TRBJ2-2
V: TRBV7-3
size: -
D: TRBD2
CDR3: CASSLLAGTGELFF
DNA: TGTGCCAGCAGCTTACTAGCGGGGACCGGGGAGCTGTTTTTT

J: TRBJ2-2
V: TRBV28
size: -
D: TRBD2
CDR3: CASSSLAGAGPGELFF
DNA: TGTGCCAGCAGTTCTCTAGCGGGTGCCGGACCCGGGGAGCTGTTTTTT

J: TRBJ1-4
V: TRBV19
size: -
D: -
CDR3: CASSREINEKLFF
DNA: TGTGCCAGCTCAAGGGAGATTAATGAAAAACTGTTTTTT

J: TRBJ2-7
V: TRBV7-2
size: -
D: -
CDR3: CASSLGSPSTYEQYF
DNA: TGTGCCAGCAGCTTAGGTTCTCCTTCTACCTACGAGCAGTACTTC

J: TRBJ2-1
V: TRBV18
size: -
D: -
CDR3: CASSPADSAYNEQFF
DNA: TGTGCCAGCTCCCCCGCCGACTCAGCCTACAATGAGCAGTTCTTC

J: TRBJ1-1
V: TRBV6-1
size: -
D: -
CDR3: CASSRGNTEAFF
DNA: TGTGCCAGCAGTAGAGGGAACACTGAAGCTTTCTTT

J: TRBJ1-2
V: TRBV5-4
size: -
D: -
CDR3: CASSGGAGYGYTF
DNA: TGTGCCAGCAGCGGGGGGGCTGGCTATGGCTACACCTTC

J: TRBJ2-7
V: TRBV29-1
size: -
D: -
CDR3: CSVEAGSGYEQYF
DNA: TGCAGCGTTGAGGCGGGTAGTGGTTACGAGCAGTACTTC

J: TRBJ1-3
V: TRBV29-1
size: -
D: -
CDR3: CSVGQNSGNTIYF
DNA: TGCAGCGTTGGACAGAATTCTGGAAACACCATATATTTT

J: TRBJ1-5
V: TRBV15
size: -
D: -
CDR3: CATSSEQDPQPQHF
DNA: TGTGCCACCAGCAGCGAACAAGATCCTCAGCCCCAGCATTTT

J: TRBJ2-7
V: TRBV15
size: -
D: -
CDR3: CATSRDPGDEQYF
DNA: TGTGCCACCAGCAGAGATCCTGGAGACGAGCAGTACTTC

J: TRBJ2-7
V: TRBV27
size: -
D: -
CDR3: CASSPRQVYEQYF
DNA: TGTGCCAGCAGTCCCCGACAGGTCTACGAGCAGTACTTC

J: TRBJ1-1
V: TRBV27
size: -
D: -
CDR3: CASSLGGLNTEAFF
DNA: TGTGCCAGCAGTTTAGGAGGATTGAACACTGAAGCTTTCTTT

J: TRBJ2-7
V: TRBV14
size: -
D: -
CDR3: CASSQLGTPSSYEQYF
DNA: TGTGCCAGCAGCCAATTAGGGACACCATCCTCCTACGAGCAGTACTTC

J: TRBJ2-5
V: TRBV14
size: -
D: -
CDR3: CASSRGGPETQYF
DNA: TGTGCCAGCAGCAGGGGGGGCCCAGAGACCCAGTACTTC

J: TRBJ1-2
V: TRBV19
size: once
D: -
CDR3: CASRDPHQGGNYGYTF
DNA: TGTGCCAGTAGAGACCCCCACCAAGGAGGTAACTATGGCTACACCTTC

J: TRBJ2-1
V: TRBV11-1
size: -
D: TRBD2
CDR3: CASSFPGTSGYNEQFF
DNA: TGTGCCAGCAGCTTTCCCGGGACTAGCGGTTATAATGAGCAGTTCTTC

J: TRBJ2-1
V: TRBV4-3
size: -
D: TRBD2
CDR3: CASSHRRGNEQFF
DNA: TGCGCCAGCAGCCACAGGCGGGGGAATGAGCAGTTCTTC

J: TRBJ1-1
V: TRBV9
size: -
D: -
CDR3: CASSPEQVTNTEAFF
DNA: TGTGCCAGCAGCCCAGAACAGGTTACGAACACTGAAGCTTTCTTT